A single T cell receptor (beta chain) is shown here with its context. Antigen: not known. V lost 1 base and J lost 3, with 4 bases in between. The CDR3 length is 13 residues. Germline V gene lookup returns CDR1 MNHEY and CDR2 SMNVEV (reference sequence). Assay: immunoSEQ multiplex PCR; the TCRdb copy retains only in-frame clones and omits some. The table has over 250,000 clones, 75% to 90% seen once. The data originate from a study of cytomegalovirus exposure and HLA in healthy donors. Overall study findings and caveats: There were approximately 150 TCR beta chains listed as cytomegalovirus-associated.

The chain uses TRBV27 and TRBJ2-1, with no clear D. Sequences were obtained from PBMCs. The TCR was taken from a woman in her twenties or thirties in good health and CMV-seropositive. The CDR3 DNA reads TGTGCCAGCAGTTTATACATCTACAATGAGCAGTTCTTC. It yields the protein CASSLYIYNEQFF.